Below, 21 T cell receptor beta chains from the same sample are listed, as sequenced in a study of control samples from healthy donors and cancer patients. The protocol was immunoSEQ multiplex PCR, while the TCRdb copy is restricted to in-frame clones and leaves out a portion. Among roughly 130,000 clones listed, around 90% were seen once. What was sequenced was blood. Receptor source: a man younger than 35 in good health.

This clone was seen once. The chain combines TRBV12-5 with TRBJ2-7; tentative D call: TRBD1 (6 bases). Looked up from germline, CDR1 is LGHNT and CDR2 is FRNRAP. Trimming left V 7 bases short and J 0 bases short, with 13 bases between. The CDR3 has 14 amino acids. The CDR3 region has the DNA TGTGCTAGTGCCGCCAGGGGCAGCTCCTACGAGCAGTACTTC. This gives the protein CASAARGSSYEQYF.

The V and J genes are TRBV19 and TRBJ1-3, with 11 bases matching TRBD1. Trimming at V came to 5 bases and at J to 3 bases, leaving 6 bases not matched to a gene. Germline lookup yields CDR1 LNHDA and CDR2 SQIVND (reference sequence). There are 16 residues in the CDR3. This CDR3 reads CASSSRTGGFGNTIYF. The CDR3 DNA follows: TGTGCCAGTAGTTCACGGACAGGGGGCTTTGGAAACACCATATATTTT.

The chain links TRBV19 to TRBJ1-5; TRBD1 agrees at 8 bases. From germline, CDR1 is LNHDA and CDR2 SQIVND (reference sequence). The CDR3 consists of 13 residues. V lost 6 bases and J lost 7; bases outside the gene matches: 5. CDR3 sequence: CASSYRQGQPQHF. CDR3 coding DNA: TGTGCCAGTAGCTATCGACAGGGGCAGCCCCAGCATTTT.

The genes are TRBV6-6 and TRBJ1-5, with unresolved D. Trimming removed 6 bases at V and 3 bases at J, with 9 bases between. Germline CDR1 MNHNY, CDR2 SVGAGI (reference sequence). CDR3 length: 13 amino acids. The CDR3 DNA sequence: TGTGCCAGCAGCCGGAGGGACAATCAGCCCCAGCATTTT. Translated: CASSRRDNQPQHF.

CDR3 DNA sequence: TGTGCCAGCAGTTTAGATCTGGATAATACGCAGTATTTT. This codes for CASSLDLDNTQYF. The chain has TRBV12-3 or TRBV12-4 and TRBJ2-3; D is uncertain. The CDR3 runs to 13 residues. V dropped 1 base and J dropped 7 bases, with 9 bases sitting between them.

The chain joins TRBV5-4 to TRBJ2-3; TRBD2 aligns across 10 bases. Germline V gene data show CDR1 as SGHNT and CDR2 as YYREEE (reference sequence). CDR3 length equals 16 residues. V dropped 1 base and J dropped 2; count of bases not matched to a gene: 4. This CDR3 reads CASSLLAGGFTDTQYF. The CDR3 nucleotides read TGTGCCAGCAGCTTGTTAGCGGGGGGTTTCACAGATACGCAGTATTTT.

This clone has more than one count but fewer than ten. The V call is TRBV7-2, the J call TRBJ1-2, with 9 bases that match TRBD1. This CDR3 is built from 19 residues. CDR1 is SGHTA, CDR2 FQGNSA, per germline. The V segment lost 4 bases and the J segment 4 bases; nucleotides outside the gene matches: 19. In nucleotides, the CDR3 is TGTGCCAGCAGCTCTGTCCGCCGGGACAGGGAGTTGACGGGCTATGGCTACACCTTC. The encoded protein is CASSSVRRDRELTGYGYTF.

This clone was observed once. The rearrangement joins TRBV10-2 to TRBJ2-1; D possibly matches TRBD1 or TRBD2 (7 bases each). CDR3 size: 15 residues. The V gene's germline CDR1 is WSHSY and CDR2 SAAADI. V was cut by 0 bases and J by 7 bases, with 13 bases left in between. CDR3 amino acids: CASSESRGRGNEQFF. CDR3 sequence (DNA): TGCGCCAGCAGTGAGTCAAGGGGGCGGGGGAATGAGCAGTTCTTC.

This chain joins TRBV29-1 and TRBJ1-2; D not certain. Deletions cut 3 bases from V and 1 base from J, with 3 bases between. The V gene's germline CDR1 is SQVTM and CDR2 ANQGSEA. This CDR3 spans 11 amino acids. The CDR3 here is CSVESNYGYTF. The CDR3 bases are TGCAGCGTTGAGAGTAACTATGGCTACACCTTC.

The chain couples TRBV19 to TRBJ2-2; the match to TRBD1 covers 10 bases. This CDR3 is built from 16 residues. Per the germline V gene, CDR1 is LNHDA and CDR2 is SQIVND (reference sequence). The V segment lost 4 bases and the J segment 4 bases; nucleotides outside the gene matches: 6. CDR3 region: CASSNPTGGRTGELFF. In DNA form, the CDR3 reads TGTGCCAGTAGTAACCCGACAGGGGGCCGCACCGGGGAGCTGTTTTTT.

This sequence joins TRBV28 and TRBJ2-7; unclear D gene. Trimming left V 3 bases short and J 2 bases short, with 8 bases between. In germline, CDR1 is MDHEN, CDR2 SYDVKM. The CDR3 has 13 amino acids. The CDR3, as DNA: TGTGCCAGCAGTTTCTGGCAGCCCTACGAGCAGTACTTC. Its translation is CASSFWQPYEQYF.

V is TRBV27 and J is TRBJ2-1; D may match TRBD1 or TRBD2 (5 bases each). CDR1 and CDR2 from the germline V gene are MNHEY and SMNVEV (reference sequence). The CDR3 is 16 residues long. V lost 0 bases and J lost 5, with 14 bases in between. The CDR3 DNA follows: TGTGCCAGCAGTTTATCGGGACCGAAGTTAAACAATGAGCAGTTCTTC. Translated: CASSLSGPKLNNEQFF.

The CDR3 DNA is TGCGCCAGCAGCCAAGACAGGGGGCACTACGAGCAGTACTTC. Translated: CASSQDRGHYEQYF. This rearrangement joins TRBV4-1 to TRBJ2-7; 8 bases are a match to TRBD1. This CDR3 region has 14 residues. With 0 bases clipped from V and 3 bases from J, the junction kept 1 base outside the gene matches. Germline lookup yields CDR1 MGHRA and CDR2 YSYEKL.

V usage is TRBV7-3 and J usage is TRBJ2-3, with 8 positions matching TRBD1. Germline CDR1 and CDR2: SGHTA and FQGTGA. This CDR3 has 15 amino acids. V was clipped by 5 bases and J by 0 bases; unmatched bases: 4. CDR3 DNA sequence: TGTGCCAGCAGCGACAGGGGTTATAGCACAGATACGCAGTATTTT. As protein: CASSDRGYSTDTQYF. Full variable domain (missing parts from reference TRBV7-3 and TRBJ2-3): GAGVSQTPSNKVTEKGKYVELRCDPISGHTALYWYRQSLGQGPEFLIYFQGTGAADDSGLPNDRFFAVRPEGSVSTLKIQRTERGDSAVYLCASSDRGYSTDTQYFGPGTRLTVL.

The chain couples TRBV5-6 to TRBJ1-6; the D gene is possibly TRBD1 (5 bases). Germline CDR1 and CDR2: SGHDT and YYEEEE. The CDR3 is 15 residues long. V shed 3 bases and J shed 7 bases, with 14 bases lying between them. The CDR3 reads CASSSGTPTNSPLHF. The CDR3 nucleotides read TGTGCCAGCAGCTCCGGGACGCCAACAAATTCACCCCTCCACTTT.

Regarding this clone: Other DNA sequences in the sample encode the same CDR3. V usage is TRBV5-1 and J usage is TRBJ1-1; 7 bases are a match to TRBD1. The germline V gene encodes CDR1 SGHRS and CDR2 YFSETQ. V lost 0 bases and J lost 3; bases outside the gene matches: 2. The CDR3 has 14 amino acids. CDR3 in amino acids: CASSLVTGDTEAFF. CDR3 DNA sequence: TGCGCCAGCAGCTTGGTAACAGGGGACACTGAAGCTTTCTTT.

The V and J genes are TRBV2 and TRBJ1-5, with D perhaps matching TRBD1 (5 bases). This CDR3 has 13 amino acids. Germline V CDR1 and CDR2: SNHLY, FYNNEI. The V gene lost 3 bases and the J gene lost 6 bases, with 9 bases spanning the gap. The CDR3 bases are TGTGCCAGCAGTGATAGGGGACGTCAGCCCCAGCATTTT. Translation gives CASSDRGRQPQHF.

As to this clone: The sample carries other DNA sequences with the same CDR3. This chain uses TRBV11-2 with TRBJ1-2, with 9 bases fitting TRBD1. After removal of 4 bases from V and 5 bases from J, the junction contained 2 bases not matched to a gene. Per the germline V gene, CDR1 is SGHAT and CDR2 is FQNNGV. The CDR3 contains 13 residues. CDR3 residues: CASSSGQGYGYTF. For the CDR3, the DNA is TGTGCCAGCAGCTCCGGACAGGGGTATGGCTACACCTTC.

With regard to this clone: Distinct nucleotide sequences in the sample also encode this CDR3. The J gene is TRBJ1-2, the V gene TRBV2, with 8 bases lining up with TRBD1. The germline CDR1 and CDR2 sequences are SNHLY and FYNNEI. This CDR3 region has 13 residues. Trimming took 3 bases from V and 8 from J; bases not matched to a gene: 5. The CDR3 DNA follows: TGTGCCAGCAGTGACAGGGGGCGCGGAGGCTACACCTTC. Amino acid sequence: CASSDRGRGGYTF.

CDR3 DNA sequence: TGTGCCAGCAGCTTGGGTCCCTGGACTAGCGGGGGACCCGGAAACATTCAGTACTTC. Its protein product is CASSLGPWTSGGPGNIQYF. V is TRBV5-6 and J is TRBJ2-4; 13 positions agree with TRBD2. The CDR3 has 19 residues. Germline trimming cut 0 bases from V and 6 bases from J; bases unmatched to any gene: 12. Per germline, CDR1 SGHDT and CDR2 YYEEEE.

The chain is built from TRBV7-9 and TRBJ1-6, with D unresolved. The V end lost 5 bases, the J end lost 15 bases, and 20 bases lay between the germline ends. The CDR3 consists of 14 residues. Germline V gene data show CDR1 as SEHNR and CDR2 as FQNEAQ (reference sequence). In DNA, the CDR3 is TGTGCCAGCAGCCATGGACTCGGATTTTCGGTCCTCCACTTT. Translating it yields CASSHGLGFSVLHF.